This T cell receptor (beta chain) was profiled in a study of OX40 agonist ivuxolimab in advanced cancers. Background on the study: The dose of intravenous ivuxolimab that patients received every 2 weeks ranged from 0.01 to 10 mg/kg. General study results and limits: Among expanded peripheral T cells, antigen specificity went undetermined.

The data were produced by immunoSEQ multiplex PCR, yet TCRdb's version contains in-frame clones alone and is incomplete. Of about 100,000 clones listed, 75% to 90% are singletons. The CDR3 contains 15 residues. Germline assignment: CDR1 SGHRS and CDR2 YFSETQ. Trimming took off 7 bases at V and 3 bases at J, with 14 bases between the two ends. As regards this clone: Its specificity is not known.

Blood samples were obtained at baseline, cycle 4 day 1, and cycle 7 day 1. The origin of this receptor is an adult with an advanced solid tumor such as melanoma, head and neck, liver or kidney cancer. V gene TRBV5-1 combines with J gene TRBJ2-6; D perhaps matches TRBD1 (6 bases). This specimen was CD4+ or CD8+ T cells sorted from blood, taken in a trial of the OX40 agonist ivuxolimab. This CDR3 reads CASARGLDGANVLTF. The CDR3 nucleotides are TGCGCCAGCGCCAGGGGTTTGGATGGGGCCAACGTCCTGACTTTC. The variable domain in full, completed from reference TRBV5-1 and TRBJ2-6, reads KAGVTQTPRYLIKTRGQQVTLSCSPISGHRSVSWYQQTPGQGLQFLFEYFSETQRNKGNFPGRFSGRQFSNSRSEMNVSTLELGDSALYLCASARGLDGANVLTFGAGSRLTVL.